The 23 T cell receptor beta chains given below trace back to one sample, sequenced in a study of blood T cells in healthy people across ages (dated by TCRdb to about 2015). Library construction relied on 5' RACE. Sequenced using an Illumina HiSeq 2500. A second PCR of roughly 6 to 11 cycles was run with a J-beta primer mix and a sample-barcoded 5' primer. TCRdb applied fastp at Q25 and MiXCR to the public reads, then kept only in-frame beta chains. Each record represents a unique CDR3 protein, reported with the most common genes and DNA among its rows. The sample has 550,000 to 750,000 distinct CDR3 sequences on record, around 21% of them singletons. Roughly 3.6% of the sample comes from the top ten. Sequenced: blood. These receptors all stem from a man between 65 and 80 years old in good health.

This clonotype was observed many times. Sequence at one end of the junction differs from germline and may be a read error. The gene calls are TRBV5-1 and TRBJ1-1; TRBD1 matches 7 bases. Germline V gene lookup returns CDR1 SGHRS and CDR2 YFSETQ. The CDR3 is made up of 13 amino acids. In DNA form, the CDR3 reads TGTGCCAGCAGCCCCGACAGGGACACTGAAGCTTTCTTT. Translating it yields CASSPDRDTEAFF.

The chain links TRBV5-1 to TRBJ2-1; D gene uncertain. Germline values: CDR1 SGHRS, CDR2 YFSETQ. The CDR3 covers 17 residues. Trimming took off 0 bases at V and 0 bases at J, with 13 bases between the two ends. CDR3 sequence reads: CASSLGGGRSSYNEQFF. The CDR3 DNA is TGCGCCAGCAGCTTGGGAGGCGGACGAAGCTCCTACAATGAGCAGTTCTTC.

This clonotype was seen a few times. The chain is built from TRBV20-1 and TRBJ2-1; 12 nucleotides line up with TRBD2. CDR3 length: 14 amino acids. CDR1 DFQATT and CDR2 SNEGSKA come from the germline V gene (reference sequence). V was clipped by 2 bases and J by 8 bases; unmatched bases: 4. The CDR3 spells CSARNLAGGDEQFF. The CDR3 DNA is TGCAGTGCTAGAAATCTAGCGGGAGGGGATGAGCAGTTCTTC.

This clonotype has only a few counts. The chain uses TRBV10-3 and TRBJ2-7; the match to TRBD1 covers 7 bases. Germline CDR1 reads ENHRY; CDR2 reads SYGVKD. CDR3 length: 14 amino acids. The V and J ends lost 8 bases and 3 bases, in that order; junction bases with no gene match: 10. The DNA for the CDR3 is TGTGCCATCGGGGACCGGGACAGTGTCTACGAGCAGTACTTC. This codes for CAIGDRDSVYEQYF.

This clonotype was seen a few times. The rearrangement uses TRBV7-2 and TRBJ2-2, with TRBD2 matching 10 bases. Germline V gene data show CDR1 as SGHTA and CDR2 as FQGNSA. V shed 3 bases and J 7 bases; nucleotides not matched to a gene: 8. The CDR3 is 16 residues long. CDR3 region: CASSLESGRALGELFF. The CDR3 DNA sequence: TGTGCCAGCAGCTTGGAGAGCGGGAGGGCCCTCGGGGAGCTGTTTTTT.

This clonotype came up a few times. The rearrangement uses TRBV18 and TRBJ2-3, with 10 nucleotides matching TRBD2. V dropped 3 bases and J dropped 4; count of bases not matched to a gene: 7. The CDR3 extends over 16 amino acids. The V gene's germline CDR1 is KGHSH and CDR2 LQKENI. The CDR3 reads CASSPDVAGGADTQYF. CDR3 nucleotides: TGTGCCAGCTCACCCGACGTAGCGGGAGGCGCAGATACGCAGTATTTT.

CDR3 nucleotides: TGTGCCAGCAGCTTGAGCGGGAGTACGACCTACGAGCAGTACTTC. Protein product: CASSLSGSTTYEQYF. The V gene is TRBV7-2, the J gene TRBJ2-7, with TRBD2 matching 8 bases. This CDR3 contains 15 residues. Germline CDR1 is SGHTA and CDR2 is FQGNSA. Trimming took 3 bases from V and 2 from J; bases not matched to a gene: 6.

This clonotype came up a few times. CDR3 nucleotide sequence: TGCAGTGCTCCTGACCCAGGGAACTATGGCTACACCTTC. This encodes CSAPDPGNYGYTF. The chain links TRBV20-1 to TRBJ1-2, with a tentative D call TRBD1 (5 bases). The germline CDR1 and CDR2 sequences are DFQATT and SNEGSKA (reference sequence). CDR3 length equals 13 residues. Trimming took off 5 bases at V and 2 bases at J, with 12 bases between the two ends.

This clonotype was counted between two and nine times. This rearrangement joins TRBV28 to TRBJ2-4; TRBD1 matches 9 bases. The germline V gene encodes CDR1 MDHEN and CDR2 SYDVKM. This CDR3 has 13 amino acids. Losses at the gene ends were 7 bases for V and 6 bases for J; bases not matched to a gene: 4. The chain's CDR3 is CASIGQGRNIQYF. DNA for the CDR3: TGTGCCAGCATCGGACAGGGGAGAAACATTCAGTACTTC.

This rearrangement joins TRBV12-3 or TRBV12-4 to TRBJ2-1, with D possibly TRBD1 on 7 matching bases. CDR3 length equals 15 residues. V was pared by 6 bases and J by 7 bases, with 19 bases between. CDR3 protein: CASSPQGDGRNEQFF. The CDR3 DNA sequence: TGTGCCAGCAGCCCCCAGGGGGACGGGAGAAATGAGCAGTTCTTC.

CDR3 sequence reads: CASSPDMYEQYF. CDR3 nucleotide sequence: TGCGCCAGCAGCCCCGACATGTACGAGCAGTACTTC. J is TRBJ2-7 and V is TRBV4-3; D is unresolved. The CDR3 has 12 residues. The V end was cut by 4 bases, the J end by 4 bases, with 8 bases between. Per the germline V gene, CDR1 is LGHNA and CDR2 is YSLEER.

This clonotype was seen once. This chain links TRBV2 with TRBJ2-1; 12 bases are shared with TRBD2. Looked up from germline, CDR1 is SNHLY and CDR2 is FYNNEI. J gave up 10 bases and V 4 bases, and 8 bases lay outside the gene matches. The CDR3 loop spans 15 amino acids. CDR3 residues: CASSVTSGRKGEQFF. CDR3 sequence (DNA): TGTGCCAGCAGTGTGACTAGCGGGAGAAAAGGAGAGCAGTTCTTC. The complete variable domain, with remaining parts taken from reference TRBV2 and TRBJ2-1, reads EPEVTQTPSHQVTQMGQEVILRCVPISNHLYFYWYRQILGQKVEFLVSFYNNEISEKSEIFDDQFSVERPDGSNFTLKIRSTKLEDSAMYFCASSVTSGRKGEQFFGPGTRLTVL.

This clonotype was seen a few times. J is TRBJ2-1 and V is TRBV24-1; 9 bases match TRBD2. Germline V gene lookup returns CDR1 KGHDR and CDR2 SFDVKD. The CDR3 extends over 13 amino acids. V dropped 5 bases and J dropped 8; count of bases not matched to a gene: 3. CDR3 sequence reads: CATSVAGAYEQFF. The CDR3 DNA reads TGTGCCACCAGTGTAGCGGGAGCCTATGAGCAGTTCTTC.

The chain carries TRBV5-1 and TRBJ2-5; tentatively, D is TRBD1 or TRBD2 (5 bases each). The CDR3 has 16 amino acids. Germline V gene lookup returns CDR1 SGHRS and CDR2 YFSETQ. V was clipped by 0 bases and J by 4 bases, with 16 bases between them. The CDR3 loop is CASSLAPQGATETQYF. CDR3 coding DNA: TGCGCCAGCAGCTTGGCTCCCCAGGGAGCGACAGAGACCCAGTACTTC.

The chain employs TRBV18 and TRBJ2-3, with 8 bases aligning to TRBD2. The CDR3 totals 17 residues. The germline V gene encodes CDR1 KGHSH and CDR2 LQKENI. J lost 1 base, V lost 0 bases, and 6 bases had no gene match. The DNA of the CDR3 is TGTGCCAGCTCACCACCGGGACTAGAGGGGGGCACAGATACGCAGTATTTT. Protein: CASSPPGLEGGTDTQYF.

This rearrangement joins TRBV7-9 to TRBJ1-4; D is ambiguous. The CDR3 is 12 residues long. The germline gives CDR1 SEHNR, CDR2 FQNEAQ (reference sequence). Between the trimmed V and J ends, which lost 5 bases and 8 bases, there was a span of 9 bases. The CDR3 is CASSRLEEKLFF. The DNA for the CDR3 is TGTGCCAGCAGCCGCCTGGAGGAAAAACTGTTTTTT.

Note on this clonotype: A read error is possible here, since a much larger clone lies one base away. This chain connects TRBV28 to TRBJ1-4; D might be TRBD1 (6 bases). Deletions cut 6 bases from V and 6 bases from J, with 26 bases between. The CDR3 has 18 amino acids. CDR1 and CDR2 from the germline V gene are MDHEN and SYDVKM. CDR3 nucleotides: TGTGCCAGCAGCCCAACCTGGAGGGGGGGGAAGGAGGATGAAAAACTGTTTTTT. The encoded protein is CASSPTWRGGKEDEKLFF.

The rearrangement uses TRBV25-1 and TRBJ2-4; D not resolved. Germline V gene sequence: CDR1 MGHDK, CDR2 SYGVNS. The CDR3 sequence is 11 residues long. V was shortened by 4 bases and J by 8 bases, with 6 bases between the two germline ends. CDR3 DNA sequence: TGTGCCAGCAGTGTGGTGGACATTCAGTACTTC. Protein product: CASSVVDIQYF.

This chain uses TRBV20-1 with TRBJ2-1; 8 bases map to TRBD2. Germline assignment: CDR1 DFQATT and CDR2 SNEGSKA (reference sequence). The length of the CDR3 is 15 residues. V lost 6 bases and J lost 0; bases outside the gene matches: 7. The CDR3 DNA sequence: TGCAGTGCGAAAAGCGGGAGCTCCTCCTACAATGAGCAGTTCTTC. Protein: CSAKSGSSSYNEQFF.

Note on this clonotype: Germline is not matched at one junction end, which may reflect a read error. The chain carries TRBV7-2 and TRBJ2-1; tentative D call: TRBD2 (6 bases). Per the germline V gene, CDR1 is SGHTA and CDR2 is FQGNSA. CDR3 size: 14 residues. In nucleotides, the CDR3 is TGTGTCAGCAGCTCGAGGAGGGACTACAATGAGCAGTTCTTC. Translation gives CVSSSRRDYNEQFF.

This clonotype was detected many times. The chain uses TRBV3-1 and TRBJ2-7, with 10 bases fitting TRBD1. From germline, CDR1 is LGHDT and CDR2 YNNKEL (reference sequence). The V and J ends lost 4 bases and 4 bases, in that order; junction bases with no gene match: 4. CDR3 length: 14 residues. The CDR3 protein is CASSPGTGVYEQYF. In DNA, the CDR3 is TGTGCCAGCAGCCCCGGGACAGGGGTGTACGAGCAGTACTTC.

In this sample, this clonotype turned up a few times. This chain joins TRBV4-1 and TRBJ2-3, with D perhaps matching TRBD2 (6 bases). CDR1 is MGHRA and CDR2 is YSYEKL in the germline V gene. V lost 1 base to trimming and J lost 8 bases, with 13 bases between them. The CDR3 length is 14 residues. The CDR3: CASSQGGASGTQYF. In DNA, the CDR3 is TGCGCCAGCAGCCAAGGCGGGGCCTCCGGTACGCAGTATTTT.

As for this clonotype: A single base separates this from a much larger clone, so it may be a read error. The chain recombines TRBV3-1 with TRBJ2-1; TRBD1 matches at 8 bases. V shed 8 bases and J 7 bases; nucleotides not matched to a gene: 13. Germline lookup yields CDR1 LGHDT and CDR2 YNNKEL (reference sequence). This CDR3 has 15 amino acids. CDR3 region: CASLNGQGKYNEQFF. In DNA form, the CDR3 reads TGTGCCAGCCTTAACGGACAGGGAAAGTATAATGAGCAGTTCTTC.